These T cell receptor beta chains were read from a single sample in a study of Graves' ophthalmopathy and Graves' hyperthyroidism. TCRdb passed the multiplex PCR reads through MiXCR, listing each CDR3 protein once. The table records over a million distinct CDR3 sequences, 35% to 40% of them present only once. Sequenced: peripheral blood or thyroid tissue (not recorded which). The receptors derive from an adult man with Graves' hyperthyroidism. Each CDR3 is given with its conserved first and last residue. Each record gives: J gene, D gene, V gene, clone size, CDR3 DNA, CDR3 protein. The D gene is left open where the match is weak. Some rows mark clone size as missing; the rest say once, few, many or name a class of expanded clone.

j_call: TRBJ1-1
d_call: TRBD1
v_call: TRBV29-1
clone_size: -
cdr3_nt: TGCAGCGCAGGGGGGGGGAAGTCTGAAGCTTTCTTT
cdr3_aa: CSAGGGKSEAFF

j_call: TRBJ1-4
d_call: -
v_call: TRBV12-3/TRBV12-4
clone_size: -
cdr3_nt: TGTGCCAGCAGCCCCCATCAGGAGGGTAATGAAAAACTGTTTTTT
cdr3_aa: CASSPHQEGNEKLFF

j_call: TRBJ2-7
d_call: -
v_call: TRBV7-2
clone_size: many
cdr3_nt: TGTGCCAGCAGCCCGTTGGGGGTTTACGAGCAGTACTTC
cdr3_aa: CASSPLGVYEQYF

j_call: TRBJ2-1
d_call: -
v_call: TRBV7-2
clone_size: -
cdr3_nt: TGTGCCAGCAGGGGGATCCAGGGGAATGAGCAGTTCTTC
cdr3_aa: CASRGIQGNEQFF

j_call: TRBJ1-6
d_call: -
v_call: TRBV9
clone_size: -
cdr3_nt: TGTGCCAACAGCCCGATCATGGATTCACCCCTCCACTTT
cdr3_aa: CANSPIMDSPLHF

j_call: TRBJ2-5
d_call: -
v_call: TRBV15
clone_size: -
cdr3_nt: TGTGCCACCAGCAGAGAGCGGGGGCTAAGTCAGCCCCAGTACTTC
cdr3_aa: CATSRERGLSQPQYF

j_call: TRBJ1-1
d_call: TRBD1
v_call: TRBV29-1
clone_size: -
cdr3_nt: TGCAGCGTTGTTCGGACAGGGGGGGTGACTGAAGCTTTCTTT
cdr3_aa: CSVVRTGGVTEAFF

j_call: TRBJ1-2
d_call: -
v_call: TRBV2
clone_size: -
cdr3_nt: TGTGCCAGCAGTGAGCGGACCTATGGCTACACCTTC
cdr3_aa: CASSERTYGYTF

j_call: TRBJ2-5
d_call: TRBD1
v_call: TRBV20-1
clone_size: -
cdr3_nt: TGCAGTGCTAACATGGACAGGCAAGCGCAAGAGACCCAGTACTTC
cdr3_aa: CSANMDRQAQETQYF

j_call: TRBJ2-7
d_call: -
v_call: TRBV7-8
clone_size: many
cdr3_nt: TGTGCCAGCAGCCCCCCCATCACAGGGAGAGATTACGAGCAGTACTTC
cdr3_aa: CASSPPITGRDYEQYF

j_call: TRBJ1-5
d_call: TRBD1
v_call: TRBV20-1
clone_size: few
cdr3_nt: TGCAGTGCTAGACCGGACAGGGGGTCTCAGCCCCAGCATTTT
cdr3_aa: CSARPDRGSQPQHF

j_call: TRBJ2-2
d_call: TRBD2
v_call: TRBV19
clone_size: few
cdr3_nt: TGTGCCAGTAGAGCGACTAGCGGGGGAAACACCGGGGAGCTGTTTTTT
cdr3_aa: CASRATSGGNTGELFF

j_call: TRBJ1-5
d_call: TRBD1
v_call: TRBV19
clone_size: -
cdr3_nt: TGTGCCAGTAGTATAGATGTGACGGGACAGGGGGCGCGGAGTAGCAATCAGCCCCAGCATTTT
cdr3_aa: CASSIDVTGQGARSSNQPQHF

j_call: TRBJ1-2
d_call: -
v_call: TRBV12-3/TRBV12-4
clone_size: many
cdr3_nt: -
cdr3_aa: CASSSSDRGYGYTF

j_call: TRBJ1-2
d_call: TRBD1
v_call: TRBV19
clone_size: -
cdr3_nt: TGTGCCAGTAGGGATGGACAGGGGGCTTCTGGCTACACCTTC
cdr3_aa: CASRDGQGASGYTF

j_call: TRBJ1-5
d_call: -
v_call: TRBV7-8
clone_size: many
cdr3_nt: TGTGCCAGCAGCCTTACCCCCGGAGTGAATCAGCCCCAGCATTTT
cdr3_aa: CASSLTPGVNQPQHF

j_call: TRBJ2-7
d_call: TRBD2
v_call: TRBV6-5
clone_size: few
cdr3_nt: TGTGCCAGCAGGCCAACTAGCGGGAGGCCATCCGAGCAGTACTTC
cdr3_aa: CASRPTSGRPSEQYF

j_call: TRBJ1-5
d_call: TRBD1
v_call: TRBV12-3/TRBV12-4
clone_size: few
cdr3_nt: TGTGCCAGCACCCGGACAGGACAGGGGACCAATCAGCCCCAGCATTTT
cdr3_aa: CASTRTGQGTNQPQHF

j_call: TRBJ1-4
d_call: -
v_call: TRBV30
clone_size: once
cdr3_nt: TGTGCCTGGAGTGGACCAGGGGAAAAACTGTTTTTT
cdr3_aa: CAWSGPGEKLFF

j_call: TRBJ2-7
d_call: TRBD2
v_call: TRBV2
clone_size: few
cdr3_nt: TGTGCCAGCAGTGGGTGGGTTAGCGGGAGATCCTACGAGCAGTACTTC
cdr3_aa: CASSGWVSGRSYEQYF

j_call: TRBJ2-5
d_call: TRBD2
v_call: TRBV24-1
clone_size: -
cdr3_nt: TGTGCCACCAGTTCGACTAGCTTGGAGACCCAGTACTTC
cdr3_aa: CATSSTSLETQYF

j_call: TRBJ2-7
d_call: -
v_call: TRBV7-2
clone_size: many
cdr3_nt: TGTGCCAGCAGCCCAAATCAAAACTACGAGCAGTACTTC
cdr3_aa: CASSPNQNYEQYF

j_call: TRBJ1-2
d_call: -
v_call: TRBV29-1
clone_size: many
cdr3_nt: TGCAGCGTTGACCCAGGGGATGGCTACACCTTC
cdr3_aa: CSVDPGDGYTF

j_call: TRBJ2-3
d_call: -
v_call: TRBV15
clone_size: once
cdr3_nt: TGTGCCACCAGCAGAGATCGAAAGGCTCGGGATACGCAGTATTTT
cdr3_aa: CATSRDRKARDTQYF

j_call: TRBJ2-7
d_call: -
v_call: TRBV20-1
clone_size: once
cdr3_nt: TGCAGTGCTAGACCGGCCAGGACAGAGTCCTACGAGCAGTACTTC
cdr3_aa: CSARPARTESYEQYF

j_call: TRBJ1-2
d_call: -
v_call: TRBV19
clone_size: many
cdr3_nt: TGTGCCAGTAGTATTCTCTCCGGGAATGGCTACACCTTC
cdr3_aa: CASSILSGNGYTF

j_call: TRBJ2-7
d_call: TRBD1
v_call: TRBV7-2
clone_size: -
cdr3_nt: TGTGCCAGCAGCCCCCGGGACAGGTTATCCTACGAGCAGTACTTC
cdr3_aa: CASSPRDRLSYEQYF

j_call: TRBJ1-2
d_call: -
v_call: TRBV20-1
clone_size: many
cdr3_nt: TGCAGTGCTAGTCACAGGGCCTCCTATGGCTACACCTTC
cdr3_aa: CSASHRASYGYTF

j_call: TRBJ2-5
d_call: TRBD2
v_call: TRBV19
clone_size: -
cdr3_nt: TGTGCCAGCAAGGGACTAACCCGAGAGACCCAGTACTTC
cdr3_aa: CASKGLTRETQYF

j_call: TRBJ1-1
d_call: -
v_call: TRBV10-3
clone_size: many
cdr3_nt: TGTGCCATCAGCGACCAGGGGACCTTGAACACTGAAGCTTTCTTT
cdr3_aa: CAISDQGTLNTEAFF

j_call: TRBJ2-5
d_call: -
v_call: TRBV6-5
clone_size: -
cdr3_nt: TGTGCCAGCAGTTCCATGACTACTTTCCAAGAGACCCAGTACTTC
cdr3_aa: CASSSMTTFQETQYF

j_call: TRBJ1-1
d_call: TRBD1
v_call: TRBV29-1
clone_size: -
cdr3_nt: TGCAGCGTTGAGCCTAGACAGGGGTACACTGAAGCTTTCTTT
cdr3_aa: CSVEPRQGYTEAFF

j_call: TRBJ1-2
d_call: TRBD1
v_call: TRBV2
clone_size: -
cdr3_nt: TGTGCCAGCAGTGAGCGGGACAGAACTTATGGCTACACCTTC
cdr3_aa: CASSERDRTYGYTF

j_call: TRBJ1-1
d_call: -
v_call: TRBV7-9
clone_size: many
cdr3_nt: TGTGCCAGCAGCTTAGAAGCCTTCCGATCGCGGAACACTGAAGCTTTCTTT
cdr3_aa: CASSLEAFRSRNTEAFF

j_call: TRBJ1-5
d_call: -
v_call: TRBV20-1
clone_size: -
cdr3_nt: TGCAGTGCCACAACAGGGTTTGCAGGGCAGCCCCAGCATTTT
cdr3_aa: CSATTGFAGQPQHF